The clone carrying this TCR beta chain showed up just a few times. Its antigen is still unknown. The sample has other DNA sequences that encode this CDR3 too. This entry is derived from a study of shared clonotypes between healthy human individuals. Findings of the study overall: Only blood was sampled; tissue repertoires likely differ.

CDR1 is SGHVS, CDR2 FNYEAQ, per germline. V lost 1 base to trimming and J lost 4 bases, with 8 bases between them. CDR3 length equals 13 residues. At deep level, the assay was performed. Authors' methods: ImmunoSEQ supplied junction-only sequences lacking quality scores, so filtering was different. Profiled with immunoSEQ multiplex PCR; TCRdb holds only in-frame clones, not every one. That table gives V, J and clone size, and the DNA gave D and trimming. The sample includes 1.5 million to 2.5 million clones, approximately 94% of them seen just once. CD45RO-negative, CCR7-positively selected cells formed the naive CD8 fraction, excluding terminally differentiated effector memory CD45RA+ cells.

The gene calls are TRBV7-6 and TRBJ2-7, with D perhaps TRBD1 or TRBD2 (5 bases each). The sequenced sample consisted of naive CD8+ T cells sorted from blood. The receptor comes from a man younger than 35 in good health. CDR3 protein: CASSLGGGYEQYF. Written as DNA, the CDR3 is TGTGCCAGCAGCTTAGGGGGCGGGTACGAGCAGTACTTC.